These 10 T cell receptor beta chains were all obtained from the same sample, sequenced in a study of T cell changes during pregnancy in multiple sclerosis. Assay: immunoSEQ multiplex PCR; the TCRdb copy retains only in-frame clones and omits some. The sample contains tens of thousands of clones, 93% of which appear only once. The sample was peripheral blood, taken after pregnancy. Receptors originate from a female donor with multiple sclerosis, enrolled in a pregnancy study.

The chain carries TRBV6-5 and TRBJ2-2; D gene unclear. Deletions cut 2 bases from V and 0 bases from J, with 10 bases between. CDR1 is MNHEY and CDR2 is SVGAGI in the germline V gene. The CDR3 extends over 16 amino acids. CDR3 nucleotides: TGTGCCAGCAGTTACCTGTTCAGTACGAACACCGGGGAGCTGTTTTTT. Translated, it gives CASSYLFSTNTGELFF.

The chain joins TRBV19 to TRBJ2-1; TRBD1 matches 7 bases. Germline values: CDR1 LNHDA, CDR2 SQIVND (reference sequence). V was clipped by 6 bases and J by 4 bases; unmatched bases: 9. The CDR3 is made up of 15 amino acids. The DNA for the CDR3 is TGTGCCAGTAGCAGAGGACAGGAGCGTTACAATGAGCAGTTCTTC. It specifies CASSRGQERYNEQFF.

This chain links TRBV28 with TRBJ1-3, with D tentatively TRBD1 (5 bases). CDR3 size: 15 residues. CDR1 MDHEN and CDR2 SYDVKM come from the germline V gene. Trimming removed 7 bases from V and 0 bases from J, with 13 bases in between. This CDR3 reads CASNVRQSSGNTIYF. DNA for the CDR3: TGTGCCAGCAACGTTCGACAGAGCTCTGGAAACACCATATATTTT.

The chain has TRBV28 and TRBJ2-7, with TRBD2 matching over 7 bases. V was clipped by 2 bases and J by 5 bases; unmatched bases: 12. This CDR3 contains 16 residues. The germline V gene encodes CDR1 MDHEN and CDR2 SYDVKM. CDR3 loop: CASSLKPPSGENEQYF. Here the CDR3 DNA reads TGTGCCAGCAGTTTAAAACCCCCTAGCGGAGAAAACGAGCAGTACTTC.

The chain carries TRBV19 and TRBJ1-5; possible D gene TRBD1, 5 bases. V was shortened by 7 bases and J by 2 bases, with 9 bases between the two germline ends. Germline assignment: CDR1 LNHDA and CDR2 SQIVND (reference sequence). The CDR3 consists of 13 residues. CDR3: CASKGSGNQPQHF. In nucleotides, the CDR3 is TGTGCCAGTAAGGGGTCGGGCAATCAGCCCCAGCATTTT.

J is TRBJ2-7 and V is TRBV27, with a possible D match to TRBD2 (6 bases). The CDR3 is made up of 13 amino acids. V lost 3 bases to trimming and J lost 3 bases, with 9 bases between them. CDR1 is MNHEY, CDR2 SMNVEV, per germline (reference sequence). The CDR3 coding sequence is TGTGCCAGCAGTTTTAGGGGAGGCTACGAGCAGTACTTC. Translation: CASSFRGGYEQYF.

V usage is TRBV6-5 and J usage is TRBJ1-5; D gene unclear. The CDR3 extends over 15 amino acids. Germline assignment: CDR1 MNHEY and CDR2 SVGAGI. The V end lost 0 bases, the J end lost 4 bases, and 10 bases lay between the germline ends. CDR3 DNA: TGTGCCAGCAGTTACTCGGTGTCCGGGAATCAGCCCCAGCATTTT. As protein: CASSYSVSGNQPQHF.

The chain links TRBV7-2 to TRBJ2-1, with D maybe TRBD2 (7 bases). Germline V CDR1 and CDR2: SGHTA, FQGNSA. The CDR3 consists of 19 residues. V lost 3 bases and J 0 bases, leaving 21 bases between the germline ends. The CDR3 nucleotides are TGTGCCAGCAGCTTGTACAATGGTGGGGGCGGGAGCTCCTACAATGAGCAGTTCTTC. Amino acid sequence: CASSLYNGGGGSSYNEQFF.

The chain uses TRBV27 and TRBJ1-5; D perhaps matches TRBD1 (6 bases). CDR3 length: 15 amino acids. The germline CDR1 and CDR2 sequences are MNHEY and SMNVEV (reference sequence). Trimming took off 1 base at V and 7 bases at J, with 14 bases between the two ends. The CDR3 nucleotides read TGTGCCAGCAGTTTATACTCTCAGGGGCCCCAGCCCCAGCATTTT. Its translation is CASSLYSQGPQPQHF.

This clone was counted a single time. The chain joins TRBV29-1 to TRBJ2-3; 8 bases match TRBD1. The J segment lost 1 base and the V segment lost 6 bases, leaving 3 bases of the junction unmatched. The germline V gene has CDR1 SQVTM and CDR2 ANQGSEA. CDR3 length: 13 amino acids. In DNA, the CDR3 is TGCAGCGTCGAGACAGGGGGCACAGATACGCAGTATTTT. Translated, it gives CSVETGGTDTQYF.